These T cell receptor beta chains were read from a single sample in a study of brain T cells in children with intractable seizures. Profiled with immunoSEQ multiplex PCR; TCRdb holds only in-frame clones, not every one. The sample consists of about 2,500 clones, 65% to 85% of them appearing once. The sequencing used resected brain tissue, collected at surgery. These TCRs come from a boy younger than two with hemimegalencephaly and intractable seizures. The CDR3 runs from the conserved cysteine through the conserved F or W. D genes are given only for firm matches. Only some rows state a clone size, as once, few, many or a class for expanded clones.

d_call j_call clone_size v_call cdr3_nt cdr3_aa
- TRBJ2-7 - TRBV19 TGTGCCAGTAGAGGGGGACCCTACGAGCAGTACTTC CASRGGPYEQYF
- TRBJ2-1 few TRBV11-2 TGTGCCAGCAGCTTAGTAGGGCCTTCGGGACTGGCAACCTACAATGAGCAGTTCTTC CASSLVGPSGLATYNEQFF
- TRBJ2-2 - TRBV7-9 TGTGCCAGCAGCTTACGTCAGGGTGACACCGGGGAGCTGTTTTTT CASSLRQGDTGELFF
TRBD1 TRBJ2-7 - TRBV4-2 TGTGCCAGCAGCTACGGGACAGGGTCCTACGAGCAGTACTTC CASSYGTGSYEQYF
- TRBJ1-5 - TRBV12-3/TRBV12-4 TGTGCCAGCAGTCCCTTAAATCAGCCCCAGCATTTT CASSPLNQPQHF
TRBD2 TRBJ2-7 once TRBV5-4 TGTGCCAGCAGCCCTCGGGGGGGGATTGCCTACGAGCAGTACTTC CASSPRGGIAYEQYF
- TRBJ2-2 - TRBV7-3 TGTGCCAGCAGCCTTACAACTAGCCCACCAGGCGCCGGGGAGCTGTTTTTT CASSLTTSPPGAGELFF
- TRBJ1-1 few TRBV7-3 TGTGCCAGCAGCTTAAACGGCGGGGGTGGCACTGAAGCTTTCTTT CASSLNGGGGTEAFF
- TRBJ2-7 - TRBV4-3 TGCGCCAGCAGCCAAGATCTTAAACTTGGCGGGGAGCAGTACTTC CASSQDLKLGGEQYF
- TRBJ2-3 - TRBV6-4 TGTGCCAGCAGTGAGGGGACTTGGGGTACGCAGTATTTT CASSEGTWGTQYF
TRBD1 TRBJ1-6 few TRBV28 TGTGCCAGCACCCCGGGCTGGGACAGGGCCTTTTCACCCCTCCACTTT CASTPGWDRAFSPLHF
- TRBJ2-1 - TRBV5-6 TGTGCCAGCAGGGCAGGGCTCACCTACAATGAGCAGTTCTTC CASRAGLTYNEQFF
TRBD1 TRBJ1-1 once TRBV24-1 TGTGCCACCCGGACAGGTTCGGGAGCTTTCTTT CATRTGSGAFF
- TRBJ1-2 - TRBV29-1 TGCAGCGTTGAAGGTGGGGCCAGGGGTTATGATGGCTACACCTTC CSVEGGARGYDGYTF
- TRBJ2-2 - TRBV6-2/TRBV6-3 TGTGCCAGCAGTTTCGCCGGGACAGGGGAGCTGTTTTTT CASSFAGTGELFF
- TRBJ2-2 - TRBV7-3 TGTGCCAGCAGCTTAATAATTGCCGGGGAGCTGTTTTTT CASSLIIAGELFF
- TRBJ2-5 - TRBV11-2 TGTGCCAGCAGATCCCACAGGGTTTTGGGAGAGACCCAGTACTTC CASRSHRVLGETQYF
TRBD2 TRBJ2-3 - TRBV10-3 TGTGCCATCGCGGGGGGGTGGCTGAACACAGATACGCAGTATTTT CAIAGGWLNTDTQYF
TRBD2 TRBJ2-4 once TRBV27 TGTGCCAGCAGTTCTCGACTAGCGGGAGAAGGTAGCAACATTCAGTACTTC CASSSRLAGEGSNIQYF
- TRBJ2-7 - TRBV27 TGTGCCAGCAGTCCTCACCTCTCCTACGAGCAGTACTTC CASSPHLSYEQYF
- TRBJ2-2 - TRBV9 TGTGCCAGCAGCCCTTACGACGACACCGGGGAGCTGTTTTTT CASSPYDDTGELFF
- TRBJ2-7 - TRBV28 TGTGCCAGCAGTTTGATCGGTGTGGGGGAATACGAGCAGTACTTC CASSLIGVGEYEQYF
TRBD2 TRBJ2-3 - TRBV6-5 TGTGCCAGCAGAGGACTAGCGGGAGAGGAAACGCAGTATTTT CASRGLAGEETQYF